The source of this TCR beta chain is a study of blood T cell repertoires in COVID-19. As for the study in general: Material from acute and convalescent COVID-19 was sourced from the United States, Italy and Spain. The cDNA or gDNA used as material had been derived from T cells, B-cell-depleted T cells, or PBMCs.

J gave up 1 base and V 1 base, and 10 bases lay outside the gene matches. The CDR3 is 18 residues long. Germline V lookup: CDR1 SGHAT, CDR2 FQNNGV. Original processing notes: Reference gene primer amplification gave estimated nucleated cell counts. Assay used: immunoSEQ multiplex PCR; TCRdb lists only in-frame clones, some missing. V and J calls plus clone size are reproduced from that table; the DNA served to infer D and trimming. The profile shows some 250,000 clones, 80% to 90% of them singletons. This clonotype was sampled from a man between 25 and 39 years old who had recovered from COVID-19. V usage is TRBV11-2 and J usage is TRBJ2-5; TRBD2 matches at 9 bases. The sequenced sample consisted of peripheral blood. CDR3 bases: TGTGCCAGCAGCTTAGGAGGGGCCAGCGGGGGGATCCAAGAGACCCAGTACTTC. Residues: CASSLGGASGGIQETQYF.